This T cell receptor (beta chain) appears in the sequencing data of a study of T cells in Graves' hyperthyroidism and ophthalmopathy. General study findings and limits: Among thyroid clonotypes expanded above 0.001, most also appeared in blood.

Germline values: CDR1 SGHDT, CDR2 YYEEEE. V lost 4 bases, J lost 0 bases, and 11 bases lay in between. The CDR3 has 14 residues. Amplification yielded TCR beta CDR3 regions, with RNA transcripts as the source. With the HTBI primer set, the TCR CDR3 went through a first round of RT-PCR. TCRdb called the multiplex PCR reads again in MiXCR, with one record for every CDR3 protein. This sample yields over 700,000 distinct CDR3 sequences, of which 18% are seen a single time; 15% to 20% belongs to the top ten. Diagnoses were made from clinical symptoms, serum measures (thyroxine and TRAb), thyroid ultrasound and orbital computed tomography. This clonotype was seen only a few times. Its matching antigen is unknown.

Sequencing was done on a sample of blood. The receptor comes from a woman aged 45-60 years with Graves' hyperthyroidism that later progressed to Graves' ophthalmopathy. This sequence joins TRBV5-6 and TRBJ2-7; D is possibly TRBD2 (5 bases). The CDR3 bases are TGTGCCAGCAGCCGCGGGCCCCTCTCCTACGAGCAGTACTTC. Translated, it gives CASSRGPLSYEQYF.